This T cell receptor (beta chain) was observed in a study of blood T cells in healthy people across ages (dated by TCRdb to about 2015). Concerning the study at large: Template switching captured roughly one uniquely barcoded TCR beta cDNA molecule per two T cells in model experiments. Age-related changes in TCR beta repertoire diversity were measured in the study by deep sequencing normalized with unique cDNA molecular identifiers. Four age groups were formed from the donors: young (average approximately 16 years), middle-aged (roughly 38), aged (roughly 59) and long-lived (approximately 80). To avoid experimental bias, donors of different ages were spread randomly across the sequencing lanes. The study analyzed two additional independent replicas of 1 million unique cDNA reads from the same blood draw for two donors, one aged 18 to 30 and one aged 80 or older. On the study overall, not on this receptor specifically: Because donor CMV infection status was unknown, age-related changes in expanded clonotypes were potentially confounded. A strong correlation was found between observed TCR beta diversity and the percentage of naive T cells measured by flow cytometry. Conclusive comparison of naive and antigen-experienced compartments was prevented by the profiling of bulk unsorted PBMCs. Compared with the aged group, more naive CD4+ T cells, fewer expanded clones and increased TCR diversity were shown by the long-lived group, suggesting age selection. Observed TCR beta diversity per million T cells fell roughly linearly with age, and a significant reduction was already apparent by age around 44. Estimates of total diversity based on one million sequenced T cells were considered lower bounds and underestimates.

Measured from the cysteine to the phenylalanine, the CDR3 is 12 residues long. Left in the record is the CDR3 DNA by itself, 36 bases read in frame from the first base. As encoded in the germline V gene, CDR1 is MNHEY while CDR2 is SVGEGT. Trimming takes 2 bases from V and 3 bases from J, and the germline ends sit 5 bases apart. Library prep was done by 5' RACE. The reads were generated on an Illumina HiSeq 2500. The second PCR ran for roughly 6 to 11 cycles and used a J-beta primer mix along with a sample-barcoded 5' primer. A template-switch 5' adaptor carrying 12 random nucleotides introduced a unique molecular identifier onto each TCR beta cDNA molecule. At least 3 million CDR3-containing paired-end reads were obtained from each sample. All of the RNA was converted into first-strand cDNA using the Mint cDNA synthesis kit, with a TRBC-specific oligonucleotide serving as the primer. After uracil-DNA glycosylase treatment, a first 18-cycle PCR used universal primers M1SS and BC2_uni_R on all cDNA. The authors' analysis ran thus. Each sample was normalized by randomly selecting 1 million high-quality reads, each carrying a distinct molecular identifier. Instead of being binned into consensus sequences, reads with shared molecular identifiers were discarded. MiTCR, run with a Q25 quality threshold and the strictest error-elimination algorithm, handled CDR3 identification, clonotype clustering and error correction. A nonparametric unseen species model using Euler transformation provided a lower-bound estimate of total TCR beta diversity. TCRdb reworked the public reads: Q25 trimming with fastp, MiXCR clone assembly, productive beta chains retained. Rows merge per CDR3 protein into single entries with the most common DNA and genes. What appears here as the V and J calls and clone size reflects TCRdb's work, not the paper's. The sample yields around 710,000 distinct CDR3 sequences; roughly 45% were counted once. Less than 25% of the sample goes to the ten largest clones.

Systemically healthy Caucasian individuals from Russia, some 40 in total and aged about 6 to 95 years, were included as donors. About 10 milliliters of peripheral blood were collected from each donor into EDTA-treated Vacutainer tubes. Ficoll-Paque density-gradient centrifugation was used to isolate PBMCs, with at least 6.5 million per sample. Trizol reagent was used to extract total RNA from PBMCs, with at least 6 micrograms per sample. For every donor, an aliquot of PBMCs went through flow cytometry to measure the percentages of naive CD45RAhigh/CD27high T cells. This clonotype was seen only a few times. Its antigen has not been determined. Base-call qualities are not available, and no considerably larger clone is one nucleotide away.

The sample comprised blood. The sequence joins TRBV6-2 or TRBV6-3 to TRBJ2-7; the D segment cannot be called with confidence. This clonotype was obtained from a woman aged 55-69 years in good health. The CDR3 here reads CASSYAGYEQYF. The bases are TGTGCCAGCAGTTACGCCGGCTACGAGCAGTACTTC.